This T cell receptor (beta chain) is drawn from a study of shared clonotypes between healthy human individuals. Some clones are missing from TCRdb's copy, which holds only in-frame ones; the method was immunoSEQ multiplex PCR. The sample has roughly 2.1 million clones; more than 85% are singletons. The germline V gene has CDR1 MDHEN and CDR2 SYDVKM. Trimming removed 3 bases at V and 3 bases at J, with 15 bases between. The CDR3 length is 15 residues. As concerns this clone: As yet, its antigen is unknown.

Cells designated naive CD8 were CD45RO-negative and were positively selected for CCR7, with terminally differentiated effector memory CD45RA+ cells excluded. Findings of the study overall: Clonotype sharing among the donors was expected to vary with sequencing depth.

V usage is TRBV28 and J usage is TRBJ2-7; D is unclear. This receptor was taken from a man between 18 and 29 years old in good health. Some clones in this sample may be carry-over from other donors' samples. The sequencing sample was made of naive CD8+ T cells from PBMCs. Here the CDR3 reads CASSFEVTRNYEQYF. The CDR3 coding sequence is TGTGCCAGCAGTTTCGAGGTTACAAGGAACTACGAGCAGTACTTC.